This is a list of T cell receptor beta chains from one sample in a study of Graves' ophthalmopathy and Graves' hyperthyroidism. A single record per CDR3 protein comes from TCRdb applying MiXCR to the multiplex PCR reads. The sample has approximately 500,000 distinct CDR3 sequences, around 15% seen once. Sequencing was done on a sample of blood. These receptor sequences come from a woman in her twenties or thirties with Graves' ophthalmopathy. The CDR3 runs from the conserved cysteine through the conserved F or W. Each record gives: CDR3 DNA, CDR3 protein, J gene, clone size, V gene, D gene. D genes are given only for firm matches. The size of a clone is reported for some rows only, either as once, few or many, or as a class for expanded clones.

CDR3 DNA: TGTGCCTGGACACGGACAGGGGATGGCTACACCTTC; CDR3 protein: CAWTRTGDGYTF; J gene: TRBJ1-2; clone size: many; V gene: TRBV30; D gene: TRBD1
CDR3 DNA: TGTGCCAGCAGTTTCATCAACCTACCGACTAGCGTTGACGGGGAGCTGTTTTTT; CDR3 protein: CASSFINLPTSVDGELFF; J gene: TRBJ2-2; clone size: many; V gene: TRBV6-2/TRBV6-3; D gene: TRBD2
CDR3 DNA: TGTGCCAGCAGGTGGCTTGGACAGCCCCAGCATTTT; CDR3 protein: CASRWLGQPQHF; J gene: TRBJ1-5; clone size: many; V gene: TRBV28; D gene: NA
CDR3 DNA: TGTGCCAGCAGTGAATTAGGGCTAGAGGTCTCCTACGAGCAGTACTTC; CDR3 protein: CASSELGLEVSYEQYF; J gene: TRBJ2-7; clone size: many; V gene: TRBV25-1; D gene: NA
CDR3 DNA: TGTGCCAGCAGCCGACCGAAACAGGGGGGGCTGGTCAAAAACATTAAGTACTTC; CDR3 protein: CASSRPKQGGLVKNIKYF; J gene: TRBJ2-4; clone size: few; V gene: TRBV4-2; D gene: NA
CDR3 DNA: TGTGCCAGCAGCCCTATATGGAGTGCCCCCTACGAGCAGTACTTC; CDR3 protein: CASSPIWSAPYEQYF; J gene: TRBJ2-7; clone size: many; V gene: TRBV7-9; D gene: NA
CDR3 DNA: TGTGCCAGCAATAGGGGGGGAGCCAAAAACATTCAGTACTTC; CDR3 protein: CASNRGGAKNIQYF; J gene: TRBJ2-4; clone size: many; V gene: TRBV6-5; D gene: NA
CDR3 DNA: TGTGCCAGCAGTTTACTGTGGTCAGGAGCCAAAAACATTAAGTACTTC; CDR3 protein: CASSLLWSGAKNIKYF; J gene: TRBJ2-4; clone size: many; V gene: TRBV12-3/TRBV12-4; D gene: NA
CDR3 DNA: TGTGCCAGCAGGAAAGGGGGTTCGCAATACGAGCAGTACTTC; CDR3 protein: CASRKGGSQYEQYF; J gene: TRBJ2-7; clone size: many; V gene: TRBV12-3/TRBV12-4; D gene: NA
CDR3 DNA: TGTGCCAGCTCACGGGCCGGGACCTACAATTCACCCCTCCACTTT; CDR3 protein: CASSRAGTYNSPLHF; J gene: TRBJ1-6; clone size: many; V gene: TRBV18; D gene: NA
CDR3 DNA: TGTGCCAGCAGTGAAGGGGTGGGGGGCTCGAGTCAGCCCCAGCATTTT; CDR3 protein: CASSEGVGGSSQPQHF; J gene: TRBJ1-5; clone size: few; V gene: TRBV6-1; D gene: NA
CDR3 DNA: TGTGCCTTGACAGGGGTAGGAGAGACCCAGTACTTC; CDR3 protein: CALTGVGETQYF; J gene: TRBJ2-5; clone size: many; V gene: TRBV30; D gene: TRBD1
CDR3 DNA: TGTGCCAGCAGTGAAGCGACTAGCGGGAGAGACGAGCAGTACTTC; CDR3 protein: CASSEATSGRDEQYF; J gene: TRBJ2-7; clone size: many; V gene: TRBV2; D gene: TRBD2
CDR3 DNA: TGCAGTGCTAGAGACCCGACAGGGGGGAACACTGAAGCTTTCTTT; CDR3 protein: CSARDPTGGNTEAFF; J gene: TRBJ1-1; clone size: NA; V gene: TRBV20-1; D gene: TRBD1
CDR3 DNA: TGCGCCAGCAGCTTGGGGGGGACAGGGAACTATGGCTACACCTTC; CDR3 protein: CASSLGGTGNYGYTF; J gene: TRBJ1-2; clone size: many; V gene: TRBV5-1; D gene: TRBD1
CDR3 DNA: TGTGCCAGCAACCCCGGGACAGGGGCTTTAGGAGAGCAGTACTTC; CDR3 protein: CASNPGTGALGEQYF; J gene: TRBJ2-7; clone size: many; V gene: TRBV6-1; D gene: TRBD1
CDR3 DNA: TGTGCCATCTCCGGGGACAGGGGGAATTCACCCCTCCACTTT; CDR3 protein: CAISGDRGNSPLHF; J gene: TRBJ1-6; clone size: many; V gene: TRBV13; D gene: TRBD1
CDR3 DNA: TGTGCCAGCAGTGAGATAGCACGGGTAGGGGATGGCTACACCTTC; CDR3 protein: CASSEIARVGDGYTF; J gene: TRBJ1-2; clone size: many; V gene: TRBV6-1; D gene: NA
CDR3 DNA: TGTGCCAGCAGCTTAGTGGGGGGGACAGGCCCGAGCACCGGGGAGCTGTTTTTT; CDR3 protein: CASSLVGGTGPSTGELFF; J gene: TRBJ2-2; clone size: NA; V gene: TRBV11-1; D gene: NA
CDR3 DNA: TGCGCCAGCAGCTTGTACAGGGTTGGCACTGAAGCTTTCTTT; CDR3 protein: CASSLYRVGTEAFF; J gene: TRBJ1-1; clone size: NA; V gene: TRBV5-1; D gene: NA
CDR3 DNA: TGCAGTGCTAGACCAGGGAACTATGGCTACACCTTC; CDR3 protein: CSARPGNYGYTF; J gene: TRBJ1-2; clone size: many; V gene: TRBV20-1; D gene: NA
CDR3 DNA: TGTGCCAGCAGCCTGGGGGGGTTTTATAATTCACCCCTCCACTTT; CDR3 protein: CASSLGGFYNSPLHF; J gene: TRBJ1-6; clone size: many; V gene: TRBV9; D gene: NA
CDR3 DNA: TGCAGCGTTGACTCTCGCGGCACCGGGGAGCTGTTTTTT; CDR3 protein: CSVDSRGTGELFF; J gene: TRBJ2-2; clone size: many; V gene: TRBV29-1; D gene: NA
CDR3 DNA: TGTGCCACCAGTGAGGGGAGCGAGCAGTACTTC; CDR3 protein: CATSEGSEQYF; J gene: TRBJ2-7; clone size: many; V gene: TRBV24-1; D gene: NA
CDR3 DNA: TGCAGCGTGATACAGGGGGGATCTGGAAACACCATATATTTT; CDR3 protein: CSVIQGGSGNTIYF; J gene: TRBJ1-3; clone size: many; V gene: TRBV29-1; D gene: TRBD1
CDR3 DNA: TGTGCCAGCAGCCCTCACGGGGCTAGCGGGGCGATCACAGATACGCAGTATTTT; CDR3 protein: CASSPHGASGAITDTQYF; J gene: TRBJ2-3; clone size: many; V gene: TRBV3-1; D gene: TRBD2
CDR3 DNA: TGTGCCAGCAGGATAACAGGGGCGGGAGAGCAGTACTTC; CDR3 protein: CASRITGAGEQYF; J gene: TRBJ2-7; clone size: many; V gene: TRBV12-3/TRBV12-4; D gene: NA
CDR3 DNA: TGTGCCAGCAAAGCCGGGGTTACCGAGCAGTACTTC; CDR3 protein: CASKAGVTEQYF; J gene: TRBJ2-7; clone size: many; V gene: TRBV28; D gene: NA
CDR3 DNA: TGTGCCAGCAGCTTAGGACCAGGGGTCGGCAGGGGGACTGAAGCTTTCTTT; CDR3 protein: CASSLGPGVGRGTEAFF; J gene: TRBJ1-1; clone size: many; V gene: TRBV11-2; D gene: TRBD1
CDR3 DNA: TGTGCCAGCAGTCGAATCCGGATCCGGGACAATGAAGCTTTCTTT; CDR3 protein: CASSRIRIRDNEAFF; J gene: TRBJ1-1; clone size: NA; V gene: TRBV28; D gene: NA
CDR3 DNA: TGTGCCAGCAGCGGTACAGGGGGCTACGAGCAGTACTTC; CDR3 protein: CASSGTGGYEQYF; J gene: TRBJ2-7; clone size: many; V gene: TRBV12-3/TRBV12-4; D gene: TRBD1
CDR3 DNA: TGTGCCAGCAGCCCCCGGTCGCTTGGGGATCAAGAGACCCAGTACTTC; CDR3 protein: CASSPRSLGDQETQYF; J gene: TRBJ2-5; clone size: many; V gene: TRBV11-2; D gene: NA
CDR3 DNA: TGTGCCAGCAGCTTAGGAAGTGGGACAGGGGCCTACGAGCAGTACTTC; CDR3 protein: CASSLGSGTGAYEQYF; J gene: TRBJ2-7; clone size: few; V gene: TRBV11-2; D gene: TRBD1
CDR3 DNA: TGTGCCAGCAGTCGTCACATGAACACTGAAGCTTTCTTT; CDR3 protein: CASSRHMNTEAFF; J gene: TRBJ1-1; clone size: many; V gene: TRBV12-3/TRBV12-4; D gene: NA
CDR3 DNA: TGTGCCAGCAGTCGCGACATATCTCACACTGAAGCTTTCTTT; CDR3 protein: CASSRDISHTEAFF; J gene: TRBJ1-1; clone size: NA; V gene: TRBV6-1; D gene: NA
CDR3 DNA: TGTGCCAGCAGTTTAGCGACAGGGTATTCACCCCTCCACTTT; CDR3 protein: CASSLATGYSPLHF; J gene: TRBJ1-6; clone size: many; V gene: TRBV12-3/TRBV12-4; D gene: TRBD1
CDR3 DNA: TGTGCCAGCAGCTTAAACAGGGGGAGCGAGCAGTACTTC; CDR3 protein: CASSLNRGSEQYF; J gene: TRBJ2-7; clone size: few; V gene: TRBV12-3/TRBV12-4; D gene: TRBD1
CDR3 DNA: TGTGCCAGCAGACACAGGGAAAACACCGGGGAGCTGTTTTTT; CDR3 protein: CASRHRENTGELFF; J gene: TRBJ2-2; clone size: NA; V gene: TRBV12-3/TRBV12-4; D gene: NA
CDR3 DNA: TGTGCCAGCAGTTACTCCGGGACAGGGGGCTACTATGGCTACACCTTC; CDR3 protein: CASSYSGTGGYYGYTF; J gene: TRBJ1-2; clone size: NA; V gene: TRBV6-5; D gene: TRBD1
CDR3 DNA: TGTGCCAGCAGCTCCGGACTAGCGGGGGGCATTATTACAGATACGCAGTATTTT; CDR3 protein: CASSSGLAGGIITDTQYF; J gene: TRBJ2-3; clone size: NA; V gene: TRBV16; D gene: TRBD2
CDR3 DNA: TGTGCCAGCAGTGAGAAGACACGAAGCTACGAGCAGTACTTC; CDR3 protein: CASSEKTRSYEQYF; J gene: TRBJ2-7; clone size: NA; V gene: TRBV6-1; D gene: NA
CDR3 DNA: TGTGCCACCAGCAGAGATCGAGGCCAGGGGTTAAACATTCAGTACTTC; CDR3 protein: CATSRDRGQGLNIQYF; J gene: TRBJ2-4; clone size: many; V gene: TRBV15; D gene: NA
CDR3 DNA: TGTGCCAGCAGCCACGGACAGGCTTTGAACACTGAAGCTTTCTTT; CDR3 protein: CASSHGQALNTEAFF; J gene: TRBJ1-1; clone size: many; V gene: TRBV3-1; D gene: TRBD1
CDR3 DNA: TGCAGCGTTGAGCAGTCTACCCTCTATGGCTACACCTTC; CDR3 protein: CSVEQSTLYGYTF; J gene: TRBJ1-2; clone size: many; V gene: TRBV29-1; D gene: NA
CDR3 DNA: TGTGCCAGCAGTGAAGACAGCCTTGACAGGGGGGAAGCTTTCTTT; CDR3 protein: CASSEDSLDRGEAFF; J gene: TRBJ1-1; clone size: many; V gene: TRBV6-1; D gene: TRBD1